The present T cell receptor beta chain was sequenced within a study of blood T cell dynamics during melanoma immunotherapy. The time point was: week 3, after first cycle of checkpoint inhibitor. Samples come from before therapy and from week 3 after the first blockade cycle. Patients with prior systemic cancer treatment, concomitant immunosuppressants, or other active malignancies were excluded. Profiling relied on immunoSEQ multiplex PCR, and the TCRdb table lists in-frame clones only, not all of them. The top ten hold about 2.5% of the sample, which has about 8,200 clones, 88% seen once. The length of the CDR3 is 13 residues. Germline lookup yields CDR1 LNHDA and CDR2 SQIVND (reference sequence). Trimming took off 8 bases at V and 4 bases at J, with 14 bases between the two ends.

This receptor was obtained from a human donor with melanoma. The J gene is TRBJ1-1, the V gene TRBV19; possible D gene TRBD1, 5 bases. Sequencing was performed on blood, taken from a patient treated with checkpoint blockade. CDR3 region: CASAKGWATEAFF. The CDR3 DNA sequence: TGTGCCAGTGCTAAGGGGTGGGCCACTGAAGCTTTCTTT.